This T cell receptor beta chain was profiled in a study of cytomegalovirus exposure and HLA in healthy donors. Regarding the study as a whole: A missense DCLRE1C variant was associated with V- and J-gene trimming of TCR beta chains in a later analysis, and an independent cohort replicated the association.

In the case of this clone: Antigen specificity is unknown.

The CDR3 sequence is 18 residues long. The V gene's germline CDR1 is MNHNS and CDR2 SASEGT. The trim removed 2 bases at V and 3 bases at J, leaving 12 bases unmatched. Vbeta (60) and Jbeta (13) primers were used in the PCR. Sequencing was performed with immunoSEQ multiplex PCR; in TCRdb, only in-frame clones are kept and a portion is missing. The table for this sample gives 45,000 or so clones. V gene TRBV6-1 combines with J gene TRBJ2-7; 11 bases map to TRBD2. Sequences were obtained from PBMCs. The receptor was isolated from a male donor in good health and CMV-seronegative. CDR3 sequence: CASSENFLAGGSLYEQYF. The CDR3 region has the DNA TGTGCCAGCAGTGAAAATTTCCTAGCGGGAGGTTCCCTCTACGAGCAGTACTTC.